This TCR beta chain was observed in a study of long-term antiretroviral therapy in people with HIV. Study-level background: Sampling started about a decade before the 2015 immediate-ART recommendation.

For this clone: Its antigen is unknown.

Researchers ran immunoSEQ v3.0 at survey level. Profiling relied on immunoSEQ multiplex PCR, and the TCRdb table lists in-frame clones only, not all of them. The profile covers 33,000 or so clones, with around 97% appearing a single time and approximately 1.9% taken by the ten largest. Participants who had HIV were, without exception, treated in the United States. Study-wide results and caveats: Clones that had undergone expansion before ART prevailed in the repertoire throughout all time points.

Germline V gene data show CDR1 as ENHRY and CDR2 as SYGVKD. V trimming: 4 bases; J trimming: 5 bases; junction bases outside the gene matches: 6. The CDR3 has 15 amino acids. The material was unsorted PBMCs, obtained 7.6 years after starting antiretroviral therapy. The clonotype originates from a man aged 25-45 years with HIV. The rearrangement uses TRBV10-3 and TRBJ2-2, with 8 bases lining up with TRBD1. The CDR3 DNA is TGTGCCATCAGTGTAACCGGGACAGGTACCGGGGAGCTGTTTTTT. Residues: CAISVTGTGTGELFF.